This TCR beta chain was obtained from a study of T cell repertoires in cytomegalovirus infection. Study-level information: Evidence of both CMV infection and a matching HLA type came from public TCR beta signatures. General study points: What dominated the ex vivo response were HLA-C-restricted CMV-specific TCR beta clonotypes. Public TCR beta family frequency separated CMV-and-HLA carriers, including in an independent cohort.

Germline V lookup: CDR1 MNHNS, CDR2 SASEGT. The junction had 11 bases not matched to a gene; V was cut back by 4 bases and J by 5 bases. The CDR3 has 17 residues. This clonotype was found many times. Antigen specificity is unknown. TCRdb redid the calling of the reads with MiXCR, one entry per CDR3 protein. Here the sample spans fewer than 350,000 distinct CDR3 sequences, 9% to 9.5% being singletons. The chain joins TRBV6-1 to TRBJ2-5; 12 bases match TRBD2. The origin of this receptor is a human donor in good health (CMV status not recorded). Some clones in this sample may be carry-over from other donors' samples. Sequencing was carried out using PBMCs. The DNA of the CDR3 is TGTGCCAGCAGTGGACTAGCGGGGGTGTCTGTTGGGGAGACCCAGTACTTC. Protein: CASSGLAGVSVGETQYF.